The 21 T cell receptor beta chains below were found in one sample sequenced in a study of T cell responses to AZD1222 COVID-19 vaccine. Some clones are missing from TCRdb's copy, which holds only in-frame ones; the method was immunoSEQ multiplex PCR. The data show fewer than 120,000 clones, approximately 94% seen once. This specimen consisted of peripheral blood, obtained 28 days after the second AZD1222 dose. All receptors come from an adult who received the AZD1222 COVID-19 vaccine.

The chain is built from TRBV2 and TRBJ1-2; 7 positions agree with TRBD1. Germline loops: CDR1 SNHLY, CDR2 FYNNEI. Trimming cost V 7 bases and J 8 bases; bases outside gene matches: 10. This CDR3 is 13 amino acids long. CDR3 sequence reads: CASTDRDSRGYTF. The DNA of the CDR3 is TGTGCCAGCACAGACAGGGACTCGCGAGGCTACACCTTC.

The chain is built from TRBV19 and TRBJ1-1, with D unresolved. This CDR3 has 13 amino acids. From germline, CDR1 is LNHDA and CDR2 SQIVND (reference sequence). Trimming shortened V by 11 bases and J by 7 bases, and 20 bases separated the two germline ends. The CDR3 spells CAVSPLGAGEAFF. The CDR3 DNA reads TGTGCCGTCTCTCCATTGGGCGCGGGTGAAGCTTTCTTT.

The chain employs TRBV10-2 and TRBJ1-1; D not resolved. Germline V gene data show CDR1 as WSHSY and CDR2 as SAAADI. The CDR3 contains 14 residues. V dropped 6 bases and J dropped 0 bases, with 11 bases sitting between them. In nucleotides, the CDR3 is TGCGCCAGCAGGCCCACTTACATGAACACTGAAGCTTTCTTT. It yields the protein CASRPTYMNTEAFF.

The chain couples TRBV7-2 to TRBJ1-2, with D unresolved. Trimming removed 4 bases at V and 0 bases at J, with 12 bases between. Germline lookup yields CDR1 SGHTA and CDR2 FQGNSA. This CDR3 has 15 amino acids. Here the CDR3 reads CASSSAATPNYGYTF. The CDR3 DNA follows: TGTGCCAGCAGCTCCGCGGCCACCCCTAACTATGGCTACACCTTC.

The chain recombines TRBV28 with TRBJ1-5, with D maybe TRBD1 (6 bases). Trimming shortened V by 2 bases and J by 7 bases, and 15 bases separated the two germline ends. From germline, CDR1 is MDHEN and CDR2 SYDVKM. The CDR3 is 15 amino acids. The CDR3 sequence: CASSLTLPGAQPQHF. CDR3 nucleotides: TGTGCCAGCAGTTTAACCCTGCCAGGGGCCCAGCCCCAGCATTTT.

The rearrangement links TRBV6-5 to TRBJ2-7, with a weak D call TRBD1 (5 bases). This CDR3 has 13 residues. V dropped 2 bases and J dropped 6 bases, with 11 bases sitting between them. Germline loops: CDR1 MNHEY, CDR2 SVGAGI. This chain's CDR3 is CASSYRDRSEQYF. The CDR3 DNA follows: TGTGCCAGCAGTTACCGCGACAGATCCGAGCAGTACTTC.

The V and J genes are TRBV3-1 (or the pseudogene TRBV3-2) and TRBJ1-1, with 7 nucleotides matching TRBD1. The V gene end was trimmed by 4 bases and the J gene end by 1 base; junction bases not matched to a gene: 3. The germline V gene encodes CDR1 LGHDT and CDR2 YNNKEL (reference sequence). The CDR3 spans 14 residues. The CDR3 spells CASSLRDRNTEAFF. DNA of the CDR3: TGTGCCAGCAGCCTAAGGGACAGGAACACTGAAGCTTTCTTT.

This chain uses TRBV6-5 with TRBJ1-6; maybe TRBD1 (5 bases). CDR3 length: 15 residues. CDR1 and CDR2 from the germline V gene are MNHEY and SVGAGI. V lost 5 bases to trimming and J lost 6 bases, with 14 bases between them. CDR3 nucleotides: TGTGCCAGCAGTAACCAGGGAGAGGCTAATTCACCCCTCCACTTT. Residues: CASSNQGEANSPLHF.

The rearrangement joins TRBV6-5 to TRBJ1-1, with D maybe TRBD1 (5 bases). This CDR3 is 16 amino acids long. Trimming took 0 bases from V and 4 from J, leaving 15 bases between them. Per germline, CDR1 MNHEY and CDR2 SVGAGI. The CDR3 nucleotides read TGTGCCAGCAGTTACTCTTGGGGTCAGGGCTCCACTGAAGCTTTCTTT. Translation: CASSYSWGQGSTEAFF.

The V call is TRBV4-1, the J call TRBJ1-5; weak D call: TRBD1 (5 bases). V lost 0 bases and J 4 bases, leaving 16 bases between the germline ends. The V gene's germline CDR1 is MGHRA and CDR2 YSYEKL. The CDR3 has 17 residues. CDR3 sequence reads: CASSQDIIRVINQPQHF. The CDR3 DNA follows: TGCGCCAGCAGCCAAGATATAATCAGGGTTATTAATCAGCCCCAGCATTTT.

This clone appeared a few times. The chain combines TRBV6-2 or TRBV6-3 with TRBJ1-2; weak D call: TRBD1 (5 bases). Germline CDR1 is MNHEY and CDR2 is SVGEGT. CDR3 size: 15 residues. V gave up 2 bases and J gave up 3 bases, with 13 bases separating them. This CDR3 is CASSYGPQGDYGYTF. Written as DNA, the CDR3 is TGTGCCAGCAGTTACGGGCCTCAGGGTGACTATGGCTACACCTTC.

V is TRBV3-1 (or the pseudogene TRBV3-2) and J is TRBJ1-1; the D gene is possibly TRBD1 (6 bases). V dropped 5 bases and J dropped 5 bases, with 21 bases sitting between them. The germline V gene encodes CDR1 LGHDT and CDR2 YNNKEL (reference sequence). This CDR3 has 16 amino acids. As DNA, the CDR3 is TGTGCCAGCAGCAGGCCATGGGGGGGCGCATCGACTGAAGCTTTCTTT. It is translated as CASSRPWGGASTEAFF.

The V call is TRBV3-1 (or the pseudogene TRBV3-2), the J call TRBJ1-4; D gene ambiguous. The germline V and J ends were trimmed by 4 bases and 10 bases, with 10 bases remaining between them. This CDR3 is 12 amino acids long. CDR1 LGHDT and CDR2 YNNKEL come from the germline V gene (reference sequence). The CDR3 nucleotides are TGTGCCAGCAGCCTACGGTATGGAAAACTGTTTTTT. Translating it yields CASSLRYGKLFF.

This chain uses TRBV5-1 with TRBJ1-4; 8 bases are shared with TRBD1. The CDR3 totals 14 residues. The V segment lost 2 bases and the J segment 6 bases; nucleotides outside the gene matches: 3. CDR1 is SGHRS and CDR2 is YFSETQ in the germline V gene. The CDR3 loop reads CASSFATGDEKLFF. The CDR3 region has the DNA TGCGCCAGCAGCTTCGCGACAGGGGATGAAAAACTGTTTTTT.

This chain uses TRBV5-6 with TRBJ1-2; 9 bases map to TRBD1. There are 15 residues in the CDR3. The J segment lost 7 bases and the V segment lost 2 bases, leaving 9 bases of the junction unmatched. Germline CDR1 reads SGHDT; CDR2 reads YYEEEE. CDR3 DNA sequence: TGTGCCAGCAGCTTAGTGGACAGGGGTGTAGTTGGCTACACCTTC. This codes for CASSLVDRGVVGYTF.

This chain connects TRBV5-6 to TRBJ1-5; 7 nucleotides align to TRBD1. V was clipped by 3 bases and J by 5 bases; unmatched bases: 8. In germline, CDR1 is SGHDT, CDR2 YYEEEE. CDR3 length: 15 amino acids. The CDR3 reads CASSSGRGPDQPQHF. As DNA, the CDR3 is TGTGCCAGCAGCTCCGGTAGGGGGCCGGATCAGCCCCAGCATTTT. The full variable domain, completed using reference TRBV5-6 and TRBJ1-5, is DAGVTQSPTHLIKTRGQQVTLRCSPKSGHDTVSWYQQALGQGPQFIFQYYEEEERQRGNFPDRFSGHQFPNYSSELNVNALLLGDSALYLCASSSGRGPDQPQHFGDGTRLSIL.

This clone appeared once. The rearrangement uses TRBV28 and TRBJ2-3; the match to TRBD2 covers 11 bases. Germline V gene sequence: CDR1 MDHEN, CDR2 SYDVKM. The V and J ends lost 3 bases and 5 bases, in that order; junction bases with no gene match: 7. The length of the CDR3 is 16 residues. The CDR3 nucleotides are TGTGCCAGCAGTTTCCTAGCGGGGGGATTAGGAGATACGCAGTATTTT. It encodes CASSFLAGGLGDTQYF.

The chain carries TRBV7-9 and TRBJ1-2, with 8 bases matching TRBD1. Germline assignment: CDR1 SEHNR and CDR2 FQNEAQ (reference sequence). The ends lost 5 bases at V and 5 bases at J; junction bases unmatched: 7. This CDR3 is 14 amino acids long. The CDR3 region is CASSPDRALYGYTF. The CDR3 coding sequence is TGTGCCAGCAGCCCGGACAGGGCCCTTTATGGCTACACCTTC.

The chain recombines TRBV29-1 with TRBJ2-1; D is unclear. V shed 4 bases and J shed 8 bases, with 15 bases lying between them. Germline CDR1 reads SQVTM; CDR2 reads ANQGSEA. The CDR3 has 13 amino acids. The CDR3 DNA reads as TGCAGCGTTGGCCTGGCGGTTTTGTATGAGCAGTTCTTC. Its protein product is CSVGLAVLYEQFF.

This clone was observed a single time. The chain combines TRBV27 with TRBJ1-6, with 11 bases that match TRBD1. The length of the CDR3 is 21 residues. V shed 0 bases and J 6 bases; nucleotides not matched to a gene: 16. Germline loops: CDR1 MNHEY, CDR2 SMNVEV (reference sequence). The CDR3 DNA follows: TGTGCCAGCAGTTTATCGCGGAAGGGACAGGGGGACACCCCCTGTAATTCACCCCTCCACTTT. Translated: CASSLSRKGQGDTPCNSPLHF.

The rearrangement links TRBV5-1 to TRBJ1-4, with 11 positions matching TRBD1. V shed 4 bases, J shed 8 bases, and the junction held 7 bases outside the gene matches. The CDR3 extends over 15 amino acids. The germline gives CDR1 SGHRS, CDR2 YFSETQ. The CDR3: CASSETGTGGEKLFF. The CDR3 DNA is TGCGCCAGCAGCGAAACCGGGACAGGGGGAGAAAAACTGTTTTTT.